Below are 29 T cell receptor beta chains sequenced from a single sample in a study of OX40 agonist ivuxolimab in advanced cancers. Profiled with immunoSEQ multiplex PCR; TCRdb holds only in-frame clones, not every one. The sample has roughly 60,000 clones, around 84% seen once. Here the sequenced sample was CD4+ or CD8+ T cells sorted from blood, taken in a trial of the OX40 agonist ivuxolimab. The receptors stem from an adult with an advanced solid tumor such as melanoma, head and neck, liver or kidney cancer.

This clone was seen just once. The chain's CDR3 is CASSVEPTTGYNEQFF. CDR3 coding DNA: TGTGCCAGCAGCGTCGAACCCACAACCGGCTACAATGAGCAGTTCTTC. J is TRBJ2-1 and V is TRBV9; D unclear. The CDR3 sequence is 16 residues long. V lost 2 bases to trimming and J lost 3 bases, with 15 bases between them. The germline V gene has CDR1 SGDLS and CDR2 YYNGEE.

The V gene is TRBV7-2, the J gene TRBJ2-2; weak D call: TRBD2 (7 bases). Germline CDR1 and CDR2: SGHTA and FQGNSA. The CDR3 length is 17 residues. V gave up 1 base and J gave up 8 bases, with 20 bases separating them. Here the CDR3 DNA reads TGTGCCAGCAGCTTAGTTGCTGGCGGGGGCCCGATTGGGGAGCTGTTTTTT. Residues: CASSLVAGGGPIGELFF.

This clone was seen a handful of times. CDR3: CASSLETRQTQYF. The CDR3 region has the DNA TGTGCCAGCAGCTTAGAGACAAGGCAGACCCAGTACTTC. The V call is TRBV7-2, the J call TRBJ2-5; D is unclear. V was cut by 1 base and J by 6 bases, with 9 bases left in between. The CDR3 covers 13 residues. CDR1 SGHTA and CDR2 FQGNSA come from the germline V gene. Based on the CDR3 plus reference TRBV7-2 and TRBJ2-5, the full variable domain is GAGVSQSPSNKVTEKGKDVELRCDPISGHTALYWYRQSLGQGLEFLIYFQGNSAPDKSGLPSDRFSAERTGGSVSTLTIQRTQQEDSAVYLCASSLETRQTQYFGPGTRLLVL.

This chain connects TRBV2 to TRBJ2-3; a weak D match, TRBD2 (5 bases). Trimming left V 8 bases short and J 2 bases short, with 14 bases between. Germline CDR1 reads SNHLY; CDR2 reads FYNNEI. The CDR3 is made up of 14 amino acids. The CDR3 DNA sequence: TGTGCCAGCGGAGCGGACGGATACACAGATACGCAGTATTTT. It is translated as CASGADGYTDTQYF.

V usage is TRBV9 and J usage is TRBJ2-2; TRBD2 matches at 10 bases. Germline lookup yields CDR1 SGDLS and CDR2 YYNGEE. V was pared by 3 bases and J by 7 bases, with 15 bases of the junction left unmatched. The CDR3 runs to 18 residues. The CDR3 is CASSAEVASGSYGGELFF. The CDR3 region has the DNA TGTGCCAGCAGCGCCGAGGTGGCTAGCGGGAGCTATGGCGGGGAGCTGTTTTTT.

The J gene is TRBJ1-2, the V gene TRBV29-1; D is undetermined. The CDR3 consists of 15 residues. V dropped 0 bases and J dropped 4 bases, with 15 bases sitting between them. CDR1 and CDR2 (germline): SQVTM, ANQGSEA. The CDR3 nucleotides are TGCAGCGTTGAAGATCGGACCCCTCGGGGCTATGGCTACACCTTC. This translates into CSVEDRTPRGYGYTF.

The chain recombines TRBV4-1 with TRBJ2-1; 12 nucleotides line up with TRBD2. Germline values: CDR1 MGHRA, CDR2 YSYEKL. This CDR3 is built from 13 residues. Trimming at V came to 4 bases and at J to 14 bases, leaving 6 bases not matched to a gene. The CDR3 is CASSPATSGGKFF. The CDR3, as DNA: TGCGCCAGCAGCCCCGCGACTAGCGGGGGCAAGTTCTTC.

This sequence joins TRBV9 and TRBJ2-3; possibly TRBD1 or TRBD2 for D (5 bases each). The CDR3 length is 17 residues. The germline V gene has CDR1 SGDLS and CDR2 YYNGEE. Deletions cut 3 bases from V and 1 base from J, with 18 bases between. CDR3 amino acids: CASSGGLAGPGTDTQYF. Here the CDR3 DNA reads TGTGCCAGCAGCGGGGGGTTAGCAGGGCCTGGCACAGATACGCAGTATTTT. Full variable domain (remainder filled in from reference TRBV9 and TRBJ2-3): DSGVTQTPKHLITATGQRVTLRCSPRSGDLSVYWYQQSLDQGLQFLIQYYNGEERAKGNILERFSAQQFPDLHSELNLSSLELGDSALYFCASSGGLAGPGTDTQYFGPGTRLTVL.

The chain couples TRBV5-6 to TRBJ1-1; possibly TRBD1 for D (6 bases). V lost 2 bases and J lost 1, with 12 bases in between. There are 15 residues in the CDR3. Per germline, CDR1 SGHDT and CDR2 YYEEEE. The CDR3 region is CASSFRNRENTEAFF. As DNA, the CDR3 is TGTGCCAGCAGCTTTCGAAACAGGGAGAACACTGAAGCTTTCTTT.

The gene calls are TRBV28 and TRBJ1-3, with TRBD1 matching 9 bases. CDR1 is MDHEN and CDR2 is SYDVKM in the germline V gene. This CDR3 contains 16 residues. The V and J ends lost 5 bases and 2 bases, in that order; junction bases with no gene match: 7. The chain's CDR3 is CASSPPQGAAGNTIYF. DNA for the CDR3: TGTGCCAGCAGTCCCCCACAGGGGGCAGCTGGAAACACCATATATTTT.

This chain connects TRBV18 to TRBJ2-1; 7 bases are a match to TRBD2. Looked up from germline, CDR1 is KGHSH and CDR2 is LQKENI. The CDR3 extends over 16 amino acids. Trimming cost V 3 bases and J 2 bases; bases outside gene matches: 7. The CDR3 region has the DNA TGTGCCAGCTCACCTACGTCCGGGACTACCTACAATGAGCAGTTCTTC. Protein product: CASSPTSGTTYNEQFF.

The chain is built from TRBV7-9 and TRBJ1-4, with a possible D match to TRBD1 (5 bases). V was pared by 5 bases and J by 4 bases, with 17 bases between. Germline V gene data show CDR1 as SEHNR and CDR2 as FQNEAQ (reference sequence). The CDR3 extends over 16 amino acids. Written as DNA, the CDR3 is TGTGCCAGCAGCCCCCTGAGGGACCCGGGTAATGAAAAACTGTTTTTT. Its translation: CASSPLRDPGNEKLFF.

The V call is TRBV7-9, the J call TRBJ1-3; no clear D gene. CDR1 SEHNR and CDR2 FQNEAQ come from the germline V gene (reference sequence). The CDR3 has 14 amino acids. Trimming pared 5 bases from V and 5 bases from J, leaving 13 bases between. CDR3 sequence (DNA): TGTGCCAGCAGCCCGATGACACAACGAAACACCATATATTTT. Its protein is CASSPMTQRNTIYF.

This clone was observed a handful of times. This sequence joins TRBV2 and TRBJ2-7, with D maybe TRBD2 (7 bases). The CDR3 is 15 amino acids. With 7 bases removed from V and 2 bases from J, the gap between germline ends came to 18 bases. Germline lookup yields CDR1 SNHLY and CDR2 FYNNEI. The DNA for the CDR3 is TGTGCCAGCAAGATAGATGGGGGGGCGGCCTACGAGCAGTACTTC. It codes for CASKIDGGAAYEQYF.

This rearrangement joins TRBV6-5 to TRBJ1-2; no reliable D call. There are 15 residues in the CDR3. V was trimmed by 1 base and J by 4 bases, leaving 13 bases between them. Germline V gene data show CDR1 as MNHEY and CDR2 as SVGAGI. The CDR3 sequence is CASSYLVRDGYGYTF. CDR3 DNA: TGTGCCAGCAGTTACTTGGTCCGGGATGGCTATGGCTACACCTTC.

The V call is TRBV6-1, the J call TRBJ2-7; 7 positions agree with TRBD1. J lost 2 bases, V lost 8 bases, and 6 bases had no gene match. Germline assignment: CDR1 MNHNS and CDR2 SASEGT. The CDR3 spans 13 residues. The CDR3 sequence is CASWDRPTYEQYF. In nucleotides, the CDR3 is TGTGCCAGCTGGGACAGACCGACCTACGAGCAGTACTTC.

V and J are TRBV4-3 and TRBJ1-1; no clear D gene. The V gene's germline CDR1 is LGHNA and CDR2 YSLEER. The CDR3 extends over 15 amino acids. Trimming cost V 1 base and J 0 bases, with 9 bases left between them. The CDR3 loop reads CASSQAQVLNTEAFF. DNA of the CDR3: TGCGCCAGCAGCCAAGCCCAGGTTCTGAACACTGAAGCTTTCTTT.

The CDR3 sequence is CASSQDRAYANTEAFF. The CDR3 DNA reads as TGTGCCAGCAGCCAGGACAGGGCTTATGCGAACACTGAAGCTTTCTTT. The chain is built from TRBV5-4 and TRBJ1-1, with 8 bases fitting TRBD1. Germline CDR1 and CDR2: SGHNT and YYREEE (reference sequence). The CDR3 runs to 16 residues. Trimming at V came to 4 bases and at J to 1 base, leaving 9 bases not matched to a gene.

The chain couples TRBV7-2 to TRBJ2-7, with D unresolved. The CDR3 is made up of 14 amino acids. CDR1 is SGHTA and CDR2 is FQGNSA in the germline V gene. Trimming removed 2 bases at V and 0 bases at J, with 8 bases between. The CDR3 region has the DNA TGTGCCAGCAGCTTAAGCGTAACCTCCTACGAGCAGTACTTC. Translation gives CASSLSVTSYEQYF.

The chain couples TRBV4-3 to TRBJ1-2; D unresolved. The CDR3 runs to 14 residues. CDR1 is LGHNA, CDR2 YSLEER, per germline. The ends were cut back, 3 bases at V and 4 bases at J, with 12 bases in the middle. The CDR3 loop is CASSHRTSVYGYTF. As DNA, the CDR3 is TGCGCCAGCAGCCACCGGACGAGCGTCTATGGCTACACCTTC.

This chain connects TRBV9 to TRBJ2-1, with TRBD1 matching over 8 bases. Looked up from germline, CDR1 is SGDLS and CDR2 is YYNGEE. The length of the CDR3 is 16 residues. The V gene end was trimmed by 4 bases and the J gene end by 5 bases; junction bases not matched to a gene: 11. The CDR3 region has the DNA TGTGCCAGCAGCCCGTGGACAGGGATGGTAGACAATGAGCAGTTCTTC. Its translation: CASSPWTGMVDNEQFF.

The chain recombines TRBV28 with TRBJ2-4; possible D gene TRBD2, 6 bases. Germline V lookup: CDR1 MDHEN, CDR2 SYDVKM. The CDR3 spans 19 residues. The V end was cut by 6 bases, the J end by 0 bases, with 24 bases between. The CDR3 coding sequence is TGTGCCAGCAGCCCTAACTTCTCAAGGAGGGGTCTAGCCAAAAACATTCAGTACTTC. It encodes CASSPNFSRRGLAKNIQYF.

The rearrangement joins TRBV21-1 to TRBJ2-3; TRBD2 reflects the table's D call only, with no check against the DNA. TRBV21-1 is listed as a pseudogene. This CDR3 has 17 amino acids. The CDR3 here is CASSKLGPGLDTDTQYF. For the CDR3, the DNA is TGTGCCAGCAGCAAATTAGGACCGGGACTAGATACAGATACGCAGTATTTT.

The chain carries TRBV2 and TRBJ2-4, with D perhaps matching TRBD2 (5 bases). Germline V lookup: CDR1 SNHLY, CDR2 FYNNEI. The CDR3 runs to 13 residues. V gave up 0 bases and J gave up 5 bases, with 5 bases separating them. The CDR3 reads CASSEAAENIQYF. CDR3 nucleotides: TGTGCCAGCAGTGAAGCAGCGGAAAACATTCAGTACTTC.

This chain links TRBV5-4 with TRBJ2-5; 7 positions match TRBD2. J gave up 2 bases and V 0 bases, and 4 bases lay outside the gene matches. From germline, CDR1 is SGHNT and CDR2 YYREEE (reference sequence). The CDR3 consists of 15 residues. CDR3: CASSLDGGGQETQYF. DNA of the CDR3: TGTGCCAGCAGCTTGGATGGGGGGGGACAAGAGACCCAGTACTTC.

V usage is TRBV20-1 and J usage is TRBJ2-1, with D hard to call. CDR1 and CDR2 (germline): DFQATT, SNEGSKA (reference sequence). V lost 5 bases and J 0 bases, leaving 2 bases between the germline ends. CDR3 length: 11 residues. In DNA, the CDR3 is TGCAGTGCTGGCTCCTACAATGAGCAGTTCTTC. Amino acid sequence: CSAGSYNEQFF.

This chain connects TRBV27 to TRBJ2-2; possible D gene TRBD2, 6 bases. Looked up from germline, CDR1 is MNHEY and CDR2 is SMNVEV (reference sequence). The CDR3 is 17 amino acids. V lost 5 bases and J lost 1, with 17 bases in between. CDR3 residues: CASSRARGAGNTGELFF. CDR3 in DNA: TGTGCCAGCAGTCGCGCACGGGGAGCGGGGAACACCGGGGAGCTGTTTTTT.

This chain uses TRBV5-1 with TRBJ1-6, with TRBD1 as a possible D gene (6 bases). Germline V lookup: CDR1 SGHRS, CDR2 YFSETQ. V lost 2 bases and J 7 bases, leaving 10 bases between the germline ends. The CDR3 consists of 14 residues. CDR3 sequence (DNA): TGCGCCAGCAGCTTCACAGGGCGCAATTCACCCCTCCACTTT. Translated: CASSFTGRNSPLHF.

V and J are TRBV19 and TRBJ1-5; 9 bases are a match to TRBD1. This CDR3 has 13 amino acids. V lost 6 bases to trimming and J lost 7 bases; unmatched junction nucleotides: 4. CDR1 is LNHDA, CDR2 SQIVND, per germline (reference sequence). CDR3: CASRGQGGQPQHF. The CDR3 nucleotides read TGTGCCAGTAGGGGACAGGGTGGGCAGCCCCAGCATTTT.